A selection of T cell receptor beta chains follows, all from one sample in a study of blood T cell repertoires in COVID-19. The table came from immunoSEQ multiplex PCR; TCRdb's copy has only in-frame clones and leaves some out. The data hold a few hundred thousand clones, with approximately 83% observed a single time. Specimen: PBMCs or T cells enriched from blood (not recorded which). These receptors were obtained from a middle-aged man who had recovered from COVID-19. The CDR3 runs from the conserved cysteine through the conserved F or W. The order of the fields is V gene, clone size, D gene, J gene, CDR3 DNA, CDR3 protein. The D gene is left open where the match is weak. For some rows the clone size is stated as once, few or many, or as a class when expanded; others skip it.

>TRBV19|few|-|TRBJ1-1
TGTGCCAGTAGTCGTCCGAACACTGAAGCTTTCTTT
CASSRPNTEAFF
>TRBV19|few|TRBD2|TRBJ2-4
TGTGCCAGTAGTTCCTCGACTAGCGGGATAGGCAAAAACATTCAGTACTTC
CASSSSTSGIGKNIQYF
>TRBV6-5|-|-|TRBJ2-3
TGTGCCAGCTCACAGGGTACAGATACGCAGTATTTT
CASSQGTDTQYF
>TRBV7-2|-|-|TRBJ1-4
TGTGCCAGCAGCTTAAACCCTCAGGGGACTAATGAAAAACTGTTTTTT
CASSLNPQGTNEKLFF
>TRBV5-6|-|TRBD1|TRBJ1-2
TGTGCCAGCAGCTTGGAGACAGGGGGGCTCTATGGCTACACCTTC
CASSLETGGLYGYTF
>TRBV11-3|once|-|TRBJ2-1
TGTGCCAGCAGCTCGAGATCATTGGCGGGGCTGGATGAGCAGTTCTTC
CASSSRSLAGLDEQFF
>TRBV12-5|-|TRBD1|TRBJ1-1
TGTGCTAGTGGAACGGGACAGATTAACACTGAAGCTTTCTTT
CASGTGQINTEAFF
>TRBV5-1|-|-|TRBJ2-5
TGCGCCAGCAACGCGGGGACAGCCCAAGAGACCCAGTACTTC
CASNAGTAQETQYF
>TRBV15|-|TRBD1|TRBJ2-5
TGTGCCATCCGGACAGGGTATCGCCAAGAGACCCAGTACTTC
CAIRTGYRQETQYF
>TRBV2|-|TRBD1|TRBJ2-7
TGTGCCAGCAGTGCAGGACAGGGGCCTTACTACGAGCAGTACTTC
CASSAGQGPYYEQYF
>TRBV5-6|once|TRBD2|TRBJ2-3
TGTGCCAGCAGCGGGGGTGGCCCGGGACTAGTTACAGATACGCAGTATTTT
CASSGGGPGLVTDTQYF
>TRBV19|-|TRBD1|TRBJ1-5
TGTGCCAGTAGTCTCCTAGGGGGCACCGACCAGCCCCAGCATTTT
CASSLLGGTDQPQHF
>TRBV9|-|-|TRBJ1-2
TGTGCCAGCAGCGTAGCAGCTAACTATGGCTACACCTTC
CASSVAANYGYTF
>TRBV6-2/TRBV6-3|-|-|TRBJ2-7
TGTGCCAGCCGCCTTCCACCGGGCTACGAGCAGTACTTC
CASRLPPGYEQYF
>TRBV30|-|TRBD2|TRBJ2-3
TGTGCCTGGCTGTGGCGGGGGGGCCAAGGCACAGATACGCAGTATTTT
CAWLWRGGQGTDTQYF
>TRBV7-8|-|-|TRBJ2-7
TGTGCCAGCAGCTTAACCCGACAAGCCTACGAGCAGTACTTC
CASSLTRQAYEQYF
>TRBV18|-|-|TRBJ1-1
TGTGCCAGCTCACCGGACAACTCCTTTGAAGCTTTCTTT
CASSPDNSFEAFF
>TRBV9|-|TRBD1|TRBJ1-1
TGTGCCAGCAGCGTAGCGGACAGGGGCACTGAAGCTTTCTTT
CASSVADRGTEAFF
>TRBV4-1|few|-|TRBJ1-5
TGCGCCAGCAGCATCCGGGGGTTTCAGCCCCAGCATTTT
CASSIRGFQPQHF
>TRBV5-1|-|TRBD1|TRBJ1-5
TGCGCCAGCAGCTTGGGGGGACAGCCGCTTGATCAGCCCCAGCATTTT
CASSLGGQPLDQPQHF
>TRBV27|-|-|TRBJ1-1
TGTGCCAGCAGTTTCCAGAGGGGCAGGGGGAACACTGAAGCTTTCTTT
CASSFQRGRGNTEAFF
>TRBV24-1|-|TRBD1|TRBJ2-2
TGTGCCACCAGTGACCCCGGACAGGGGCCCGGGGAGCTGTTTTTT
CATSDPGQGPGELFF
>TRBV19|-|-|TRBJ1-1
TGTGCCACCCGTACCTACGTTGCGAGCACTGAAGCTTTCTTT
CATRTYVASTEAFF
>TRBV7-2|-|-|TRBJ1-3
TGTGCCAGCAGCTTATCGATGGGTGGAGGCGGTGGAAACACCATATATTTT
CASSLSMGGGGGNTIYF